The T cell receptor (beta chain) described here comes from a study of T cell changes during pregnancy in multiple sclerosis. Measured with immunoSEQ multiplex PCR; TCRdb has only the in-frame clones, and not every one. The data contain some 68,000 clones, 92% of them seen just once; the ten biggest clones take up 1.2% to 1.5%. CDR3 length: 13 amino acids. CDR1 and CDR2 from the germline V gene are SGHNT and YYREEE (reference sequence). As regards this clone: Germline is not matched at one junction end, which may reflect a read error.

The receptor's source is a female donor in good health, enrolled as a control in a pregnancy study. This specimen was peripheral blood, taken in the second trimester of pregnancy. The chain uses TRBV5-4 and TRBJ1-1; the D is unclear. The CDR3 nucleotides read TGTGCCAGCAGCTTGAACCGGGCCGGGGAAGTTTTCTTT. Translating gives CASSLNRAGEVFF.